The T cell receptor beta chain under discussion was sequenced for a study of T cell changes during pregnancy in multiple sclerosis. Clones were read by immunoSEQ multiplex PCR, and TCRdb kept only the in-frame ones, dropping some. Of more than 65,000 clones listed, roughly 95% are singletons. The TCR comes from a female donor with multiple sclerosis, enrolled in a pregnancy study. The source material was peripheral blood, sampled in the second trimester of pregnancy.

CDR3 sequence: CASSPRQGYAEAFF. The CDR3, as DNA: TGTGCCAGCAGCCCCCGACAGGGCTACGCTGAAGCTTTCTTT. The chain recombines TRBV9 with TRBJ1-1; 7 nucleotides line up with TRBD1. The CDR3 consists of 14 residues. Trimming cost V 4 bases and J 6 bases; bases outside gene matches: 9. Germline CDR1 SGDLS, CDR2 YYNGEE.